This TCR beta chain was obtained from a study of PD-1 blockade in classical Hodgkin lymphoma. Overall study results and limits: What caused the repertoire differences, perhaps disease activity or prior therapy, remains undefined.

Germline assignment: CDR1 PRHDT and CDR2 FYEKMQ (reference sequence). The V end was cut by 2 bases, the J end by 5 bases, with 10 bases between. The CDR3 has 13 residues. Notes on this clone: What it recognizes is unknown.

Generated by immunoSEQ multiplex PCR, the TCRdb table keeps only in-frame clones and is missing some. Among 15,000 to 20,000 clones, around four fifths were seen once, and the ten largest hold 8.4%. The time point denotes: newly diagnosed, previously untreated cHL patient sample. Peripheral samples used as comparators were newly diagnosed, untreated classical Hodgkin lymphoma PBMCs. The sequenced sample consisted of peripheral blood mononuclear cells (PBMCs). The sequence came from a human donor with classical Hodgkin lymphoma. The rearrangement uses TRBV13 and TRBJ2-7; D is perhaps TRBD2 (5 bases). CDR3 sequence reads: CASSLRGFNEQYF. The DNA of the CDR3 is TGTGCCAGCAGCTTAAGAGGGTTCAACGAGCAGTACTTC.